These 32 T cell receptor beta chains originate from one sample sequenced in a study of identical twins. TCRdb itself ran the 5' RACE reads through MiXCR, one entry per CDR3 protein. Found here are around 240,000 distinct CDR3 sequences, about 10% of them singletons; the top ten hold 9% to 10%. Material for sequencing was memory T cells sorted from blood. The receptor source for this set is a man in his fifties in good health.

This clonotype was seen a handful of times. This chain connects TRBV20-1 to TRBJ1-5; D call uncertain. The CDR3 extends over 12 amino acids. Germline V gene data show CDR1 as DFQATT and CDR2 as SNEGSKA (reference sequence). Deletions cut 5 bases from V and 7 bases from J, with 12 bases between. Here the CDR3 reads CSAQDLGQPQHF. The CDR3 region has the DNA TGCAGTGCTCAGGACCTAGGGCAGCCCCAGCATTTT.

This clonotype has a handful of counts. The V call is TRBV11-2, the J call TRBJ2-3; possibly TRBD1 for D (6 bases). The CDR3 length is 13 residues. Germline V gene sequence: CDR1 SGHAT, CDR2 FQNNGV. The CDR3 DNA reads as TGTGCGACCACAGGGTCGGCGGGAGATACGCAGTATTTT. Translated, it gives CATTGSAGDTQYF.

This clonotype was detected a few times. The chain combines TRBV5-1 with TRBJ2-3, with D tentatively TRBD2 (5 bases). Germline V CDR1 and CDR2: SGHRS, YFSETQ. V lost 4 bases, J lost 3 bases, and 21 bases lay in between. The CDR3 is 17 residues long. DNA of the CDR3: TGCGCCAGCAGCCGATCCCCACCAGCGGCCCTAACAGATACGCAGTATTTT. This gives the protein CASSRSPPAALTDTQYF.

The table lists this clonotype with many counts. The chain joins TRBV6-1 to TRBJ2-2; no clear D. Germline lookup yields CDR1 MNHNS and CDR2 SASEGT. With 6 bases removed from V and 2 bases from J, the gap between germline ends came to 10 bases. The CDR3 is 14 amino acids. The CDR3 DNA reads TGTGCCAGCAGAAGCCCGGGCAACACCGGGGAGCTGTTTTTT. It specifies CASRSPGNTGELFF.

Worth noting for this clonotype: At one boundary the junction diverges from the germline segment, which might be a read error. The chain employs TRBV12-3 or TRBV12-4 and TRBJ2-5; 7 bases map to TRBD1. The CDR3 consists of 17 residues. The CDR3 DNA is TGTGACAGCAGTACCCCCATGCTGGACAGGAGCCAAGAGACCCAGTACTTC. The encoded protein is CDSSTPMLDRSQETQYF.

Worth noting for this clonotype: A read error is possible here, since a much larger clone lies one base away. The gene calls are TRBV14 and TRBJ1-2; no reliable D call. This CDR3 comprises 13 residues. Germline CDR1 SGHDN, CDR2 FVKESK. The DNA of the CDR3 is TGTGCCAGCAGCCAAGAGAGCAACTATGGCTACCCCTTC. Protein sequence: CASSQESNYGYPF.

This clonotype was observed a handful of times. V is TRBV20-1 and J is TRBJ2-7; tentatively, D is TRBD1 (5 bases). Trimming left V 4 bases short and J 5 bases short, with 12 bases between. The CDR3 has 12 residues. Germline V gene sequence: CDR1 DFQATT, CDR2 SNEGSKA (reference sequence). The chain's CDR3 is CSAIQGWDEQYF. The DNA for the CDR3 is TGCAGTGCTATTCAGGGTTGGGACGAGCAGTACTTC.

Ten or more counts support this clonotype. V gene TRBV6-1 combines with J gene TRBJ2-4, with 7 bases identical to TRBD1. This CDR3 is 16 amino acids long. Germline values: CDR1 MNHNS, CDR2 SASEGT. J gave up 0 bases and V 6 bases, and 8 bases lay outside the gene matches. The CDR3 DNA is TGTGCCAGCAGACCCGGACAGGCACTAGCCAAAAACATTCAGTACTTC. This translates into CASRPGQALAKNIQYF.

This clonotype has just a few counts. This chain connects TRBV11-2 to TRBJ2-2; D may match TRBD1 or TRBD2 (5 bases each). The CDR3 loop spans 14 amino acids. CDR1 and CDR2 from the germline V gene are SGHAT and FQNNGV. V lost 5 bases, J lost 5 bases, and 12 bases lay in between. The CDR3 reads CASSLGTVTGELFF. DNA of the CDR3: TGTGCCAGCAGCCTCGGGACGGTGACCGGGGAGCTGTTTTTT.

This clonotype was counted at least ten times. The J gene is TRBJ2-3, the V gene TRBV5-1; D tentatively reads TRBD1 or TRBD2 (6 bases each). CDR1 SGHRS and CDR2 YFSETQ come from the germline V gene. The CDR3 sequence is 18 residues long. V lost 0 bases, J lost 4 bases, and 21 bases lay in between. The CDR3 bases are TGCGCCAGCAGCTTGGCCAGGGGACTCATAAGCTCGTCAGATACGCAGTATTTT. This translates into CASSLARGLISSSDTQYF. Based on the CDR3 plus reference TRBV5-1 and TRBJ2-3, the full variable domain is KAGVTQTPRYLIKTRGQQVTLSCSPISGHRSVSWYQQTPGQGLQFLFEYFSETQRNKGNFPGRFSGRQFSNSRSEMNVSTLELGDSALYLCASSLARGLISSSDTQYFGPGTRLTVL.

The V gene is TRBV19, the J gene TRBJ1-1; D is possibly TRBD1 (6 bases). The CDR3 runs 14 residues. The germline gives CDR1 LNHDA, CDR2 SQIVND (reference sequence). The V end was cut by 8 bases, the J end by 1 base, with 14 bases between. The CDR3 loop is CASSEQGKNTEAFF. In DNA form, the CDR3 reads TGTGCCAGTTCCGAACAGGGAAAGAACACTGAAGCTTTCTTT.

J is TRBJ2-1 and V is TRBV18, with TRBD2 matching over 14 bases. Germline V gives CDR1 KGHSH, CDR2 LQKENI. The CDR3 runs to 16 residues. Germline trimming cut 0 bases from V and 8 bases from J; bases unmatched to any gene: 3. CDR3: CASSPPLGLAGDEQFF. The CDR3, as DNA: TGTGCCAGCTCACCACCGCTGGGACTAGCGGGAGATGAGCAGTTCTTC.

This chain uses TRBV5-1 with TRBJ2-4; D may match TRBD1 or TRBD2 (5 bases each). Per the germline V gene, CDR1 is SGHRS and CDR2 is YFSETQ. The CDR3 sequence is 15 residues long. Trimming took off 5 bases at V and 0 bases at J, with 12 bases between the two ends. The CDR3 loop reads CASRWDGLAKNIQYF. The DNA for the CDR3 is TGCGCCAGCAGGTGGGACGGATTAGCCAAAAACATTCAGTACTTC.

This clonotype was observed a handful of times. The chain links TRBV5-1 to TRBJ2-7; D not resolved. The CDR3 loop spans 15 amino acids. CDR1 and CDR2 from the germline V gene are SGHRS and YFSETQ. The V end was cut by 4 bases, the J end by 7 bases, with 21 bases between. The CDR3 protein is CASSLTPGALGEQYF. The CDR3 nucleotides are TGCGCCAGCAGCCTTACTCCGGGCGCCCTCGGGGAGCAGTACTTC.

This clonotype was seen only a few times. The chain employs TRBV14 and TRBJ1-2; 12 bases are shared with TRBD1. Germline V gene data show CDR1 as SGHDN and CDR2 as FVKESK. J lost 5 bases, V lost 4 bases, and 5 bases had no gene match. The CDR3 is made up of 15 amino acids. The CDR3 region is CASSRPGQGAYGYTF. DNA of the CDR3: TGTGCCAGCAGCCGACCGGGACAGGGGGCGTATGGCTACACCTTC.

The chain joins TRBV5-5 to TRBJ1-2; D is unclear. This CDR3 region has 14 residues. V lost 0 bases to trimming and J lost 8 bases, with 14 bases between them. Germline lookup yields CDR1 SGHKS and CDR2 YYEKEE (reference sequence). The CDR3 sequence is CASSLAIGSWGYTF. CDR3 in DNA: TGTGCCAGCAGCTTGGCCATAGGTTCCTGGGGCTACACCTTC.

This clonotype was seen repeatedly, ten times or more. Written as DNA, the CDR3 is TGCGCCAGCAGCTTTCTACTAGATGACCAGACTAACTATGGCTACACCTTC. Translating gives CASSFLLDDQTNYGYTF. The genes are TRBV5-1 and TRBJ1-2; D is uncertain. The CDR3 sequence is 17 residues long. CDR1 is SGHRS, CDR2 YFSETQ, per germline. The V gene lost 2 bases and the J gene lost 0 bases, with 17 bases spanning the gap.

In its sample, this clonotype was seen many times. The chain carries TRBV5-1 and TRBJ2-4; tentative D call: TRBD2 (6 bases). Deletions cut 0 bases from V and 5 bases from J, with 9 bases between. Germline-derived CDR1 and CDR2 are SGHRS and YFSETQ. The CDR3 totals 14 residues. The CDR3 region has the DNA TGCGCCAGCAGCTTGGAGCGGGCGGAAAACATTCAGTACTTC. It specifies CASSLERAENIQYF.

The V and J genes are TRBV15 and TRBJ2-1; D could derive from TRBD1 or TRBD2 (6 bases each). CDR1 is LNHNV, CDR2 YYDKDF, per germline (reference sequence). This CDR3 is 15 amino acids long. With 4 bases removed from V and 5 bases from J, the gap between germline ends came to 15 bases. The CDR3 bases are TGTGCCACCAGCATACCCGGAGGGGGGAACAATGAGCAGTTCTTC. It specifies CATSIPGGGNNEQFF.

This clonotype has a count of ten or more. The CDR3 coding sequence is TGCAGTGCTCCAATGACAGGGACCAAAAACATTCAGTACTTC. It translates to CSAPMTGTKNIQYF. This chain joins TRBV20-1 and TRBJ2-4; 7 bases fit TRBD1. Germline loops: CDR1 DFQATT, CDR2 SNEGSKA (reference sequence). V shed 5 bases and J 2 bases; nucleotides not matched to a gene: 6. The CDR3 is made up of 14 amino acids.

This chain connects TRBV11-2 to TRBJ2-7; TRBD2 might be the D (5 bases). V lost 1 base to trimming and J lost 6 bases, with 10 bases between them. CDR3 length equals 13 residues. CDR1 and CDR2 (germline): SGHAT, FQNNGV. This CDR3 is CASSLVLVGEQYF. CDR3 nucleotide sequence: TGTGCCAGCAGCTTAGTACTAGTAGGCGAGCAGTACTTC.

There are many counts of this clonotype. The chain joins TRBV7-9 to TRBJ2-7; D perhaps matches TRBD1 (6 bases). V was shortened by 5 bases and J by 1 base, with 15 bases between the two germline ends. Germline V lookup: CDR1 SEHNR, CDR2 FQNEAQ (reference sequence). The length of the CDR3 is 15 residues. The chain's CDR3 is CASSLIRGQSYEQYF. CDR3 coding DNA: TGTGCCAGCAGCCTAATTAGGGGACAATCCTACGAGCAGTACTTC.

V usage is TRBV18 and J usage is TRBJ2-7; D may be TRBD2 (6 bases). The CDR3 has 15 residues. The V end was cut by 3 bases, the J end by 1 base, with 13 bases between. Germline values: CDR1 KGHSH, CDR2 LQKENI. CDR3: CASSPLQAGSYEQYF. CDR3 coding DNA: TGTGCCAGCTCACCGCTCCAGGCGGGGTCCTACGAGCAGTACTTC.

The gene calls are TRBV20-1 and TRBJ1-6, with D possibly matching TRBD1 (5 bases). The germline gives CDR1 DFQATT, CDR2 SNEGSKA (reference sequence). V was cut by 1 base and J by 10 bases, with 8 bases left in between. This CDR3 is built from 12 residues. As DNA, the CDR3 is TGCAGTGCTAGAGGGGGGAGCTCACCCCTCCACTTT. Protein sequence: CSARGGSSPLHF.

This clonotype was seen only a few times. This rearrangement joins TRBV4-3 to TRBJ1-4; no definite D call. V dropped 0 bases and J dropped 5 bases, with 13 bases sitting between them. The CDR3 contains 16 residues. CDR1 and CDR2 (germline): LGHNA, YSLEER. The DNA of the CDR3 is TGCGCCAGCAGCCAAGATCAGGTCCGCGCGAATGAAAAACTGTTTTTT. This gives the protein CASSQDQVRANEKLFF.

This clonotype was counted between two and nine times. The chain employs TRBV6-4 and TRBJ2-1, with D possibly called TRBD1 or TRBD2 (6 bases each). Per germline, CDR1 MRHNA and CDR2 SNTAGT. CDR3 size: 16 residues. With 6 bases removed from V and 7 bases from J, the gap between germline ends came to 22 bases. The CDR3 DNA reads TGTGCCAGCAGGAAGGGGGAGGATAAGGATGTAAATGAGCAGTTCTTC. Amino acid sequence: CASRKGEDKDVNEQFF.

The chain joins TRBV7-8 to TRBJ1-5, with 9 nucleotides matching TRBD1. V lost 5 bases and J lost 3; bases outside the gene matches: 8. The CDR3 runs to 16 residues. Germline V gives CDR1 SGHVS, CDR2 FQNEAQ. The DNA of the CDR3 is TGTGCCAGCAGCCTTGGGACAGGGAACATCAATCAGCCCCAGCATTTT. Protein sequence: CASSLGTGNINQPQHF.

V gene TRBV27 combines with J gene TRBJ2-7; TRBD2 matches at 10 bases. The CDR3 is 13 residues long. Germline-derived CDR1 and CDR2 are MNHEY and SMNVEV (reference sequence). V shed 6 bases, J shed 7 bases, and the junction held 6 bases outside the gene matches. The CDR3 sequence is CASSKRGGLEQYF. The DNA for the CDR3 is TGTGCCAGCAGCAAGCGGGGGGGCCTTGAGCAGTACTTC.

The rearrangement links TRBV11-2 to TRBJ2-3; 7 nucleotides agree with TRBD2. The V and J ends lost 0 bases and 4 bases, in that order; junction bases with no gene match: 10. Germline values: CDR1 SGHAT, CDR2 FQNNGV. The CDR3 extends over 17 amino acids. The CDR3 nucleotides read TGTGCCAGCAGCTTAGAACCAGCGGGGATTCGGGCAGATACGCAGTATTTT. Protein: CASSLEPAGIRADTQYF. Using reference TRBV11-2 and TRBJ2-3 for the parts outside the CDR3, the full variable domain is EAGVAQSPRYKIIEKRQSVAFWCNPISGHATLYWYQQILGQGPKLLIQFQNNGVVDDSQLPKDRFSAERLKGVDSTLKIQPAKLEDSAVYLCASSLEPAGIRADTQYFGPGTRLTVL.

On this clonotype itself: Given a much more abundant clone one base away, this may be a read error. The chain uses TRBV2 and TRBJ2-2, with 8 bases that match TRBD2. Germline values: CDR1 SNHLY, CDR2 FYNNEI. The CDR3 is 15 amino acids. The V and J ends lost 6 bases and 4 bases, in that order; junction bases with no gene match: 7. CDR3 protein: CASRRLARSTGELFF. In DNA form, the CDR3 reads TGTGCCAGCAGACGACTAGCGAGGAGCACCGGGGAGCTGTTTTTT.

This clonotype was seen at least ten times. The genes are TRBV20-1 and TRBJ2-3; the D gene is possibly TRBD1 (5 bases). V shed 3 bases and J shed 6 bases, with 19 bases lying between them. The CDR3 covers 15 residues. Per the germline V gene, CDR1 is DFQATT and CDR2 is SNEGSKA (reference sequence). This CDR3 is CSASKQAGDVDTQYF. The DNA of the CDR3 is TGCAGTGCTAGTAAACAGGCTGGAGACGTGGATACGCAGTATTTT.

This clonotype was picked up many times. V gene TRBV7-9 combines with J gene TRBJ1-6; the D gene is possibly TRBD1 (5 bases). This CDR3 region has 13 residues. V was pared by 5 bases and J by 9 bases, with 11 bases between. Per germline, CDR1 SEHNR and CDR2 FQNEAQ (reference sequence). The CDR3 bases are TGTGCCAGCAGCCCCGGGGACGGTTCACCCCTCCACTTT. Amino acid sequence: CASSPGDGSPLHF.